The 32 T cell receptor beta chains presented below share a single source sample, sequenced in a study of CD8+ T cells in alopecia areata (dated by TCRdb to the late 2010s). Receptor libraries were prepared by the immunoSEQ multiplex PCR assay. RNA was extracted from all samples and reverse transcribed into cDNA as template for TCR sequencing. This is the immuneACCESS table as TCRdb keeps it, with only in-frame sequences that have V and J called. A part of the clones is gone; compared with another copy, unresolved V genes explain less than half, and the rest is unexplained. The sample yields about 82,000 clones; roughly 51% were counted once. Under 6.5% of the sample comes from the top ten. The sequenced sample was NKG2D-high CD8+ T cells sorted from blood. Sample cell subset or site, as interpreted from the label and publication: sorted CD8+ NKG2D-high blood T cells. The receptors originated from a human donor with alopecia areata.

The chain carries TRBV4-1 and TRBJ2-1; D is uncertain. Germline loops: CDR1 MGHRA, CDR2 YSYEKL. The CDR3 loop spans 12 amino acids. Trimming removed 1 base from V and 8 bases from J, with 6 bases in between. CDR3 region: CASSQGLHEQFF. The CDR3 bases are TGCGCCAGCAGCCAAGGGCTCCATGAGCAGTTCTTC.

This clone was counted only a few times. The V gene is TRBV29-1, the J gene TRBJ2-7; D is perhaps TRBD1 (6 bases). Trimming removed 4 bases from V and 7 bases from J, with 14 bases in between. Germline V gene lookup returns CDR1 SQVTM and CDR2 ANQGSEA. The CDR3 spans 12 residues. The CDR3 loop reads CSVGKEGGEQYF. The CDR3 DNA reads as TGCAGCGTTGGAAAGGAAGGGGGTGAGCAGTACTTC.

The V call is TRBV6-5, the J call TRBJ1-1; no clear D gene. This CDR3 has 15 amino acids. Between the trimmed V and J ends, which lost 2 bases and 1 base, there was a span of 11 bases. Germline V gene data show CDR1 as MNHEY and CDR2 as SVGAGI. The CDR3 DNA follows: TGTGCCAGCAGTTACCTCTGGGCCGCGAACACTGAAGCTTTCTTT. This translates into CASSYLWAANTEAFF.

The V gene is TRBV5-4, the J gene TRBJ1-1, with D perhaps TRBD1 (5 bases). CDR1 is SGHNT and CDR2 is YYREEE in the germline V gene (reference sequence). The ends were cut back, 4 bases at V and 2 bases at J, with 9 bases in the middle. The CDR3 extends over 13 amino acids. The CDR3 loop is CASSLGGNTEAFF. The CDR3 nucleotides read TGTGCCAGCAGCCTGGGGGGAAACACTGAAGCTTTCTTT.

V is TRBV4-1 and J is TRBJ2-2, with D maybe TRBD1 (5 bases). The germline gives CDR1 MGHRA, CDR2 YSYEKL. The V end was cut by 1 base, the J end by 0 bases, with 9 bases between. This CDR3 has 16 amino acids. Here the CDR3 reads CASSQAATANTGELFF. The CDR3 DNA is TGCGCCAGCAGCCAAGCTGCGACAGCGAACACCGGGGAGCTGTTTTTT.

The chain links TRBV11-2 to TRBJ2-1, with D tentatively TRBD1 (6 bases). The CDR3 has 17 amino acids. V lost 3 bases and J lost 2, with 17 bases in between. Per the germline V gene, CDR1 is SGHAT and CDR2 is FQNNGV. CDR3 nucleotides: TGTGCCAGCAGCTTCTACCCCCAGGGGAATCCCTACAATGAGCAGTTCTTC. This sequence encodes CASSFYPQGNPYNEQFF.

The sample holds a few counts of this clone. The chain combines TRBV29-1 with TRBJ2-7, with D maybe TRBD1 (5 bases). V was cut by 6 bases and J by 2 bases, with 14 bases left in between. The CDR3 spans 13 residues. Germline V gives CDR1 SQVTM, CDR2 ANQGSEA. The CDR3 nucleotides are TGCAGCGTCTCAAATCTAGGGGCCTACGAGCAGTACTTC. Translation gives CSVSNLGAYEQYF.

The gene calls are TRBV5-6 and TRBJ2-1; D may be TRBD1 (5 bases). Trimming cost V 0 bases and J 9 bases, with 16 bases left between them. Germline CDR1 is SGHDT and CDR2 is YYEEEE. The CDR3 has 15 residues. In nucleotides, the CDR3 is TGTGCCAGCAGCTTGGTGGGTAGGGGAATGACTGAGCAGTTCTTC. Its protein product is CASSLVGRGMTEQFF.

V is TRBV23-1 and J is TRBJ2-1; no firm D call. TRBV23-1 is recorded as an ORF, its role being uncertain. Between the trimmed V and J ends, which lost 8 bases and 0 bases, there was a span of 14 bases. The CDR3 contains 15 residues. CDR3 nucleotide sequence: TGCGCCAGCCCTTCGGCCCAGCACTCCTACAATGAGCAGTTCTTC. This encodes CASPSAQHSYNEQFF.

This clone came up a few times. This sequence joins TRBV28 and TRBJ2-6; TRBD2 is a possible D gene (6 bases). Per germline, CDR1 MDHEN and CDR2 SYDVKM. The V and J ends lost 2 bases and 0 bases respectively, with 11 bases between them. The CDR3 loop spans 17 amino acids. In nucleotides, the CDR3 is TGTGCCAGCAGTTTAATCGGAGGGAACTCTGGGGCCAACGTCCTGACTTTC. Translating it yields CASSLIGGNSGANVLTF.

V and J are TRBV6-5 and TRBJ2-7, with TRBD1 identical over 7 bases. V lost 5 bases, J lost 1 base, and 5 bases stayed unmatched. CDR1 is MNHEY and CDR2 is SVGAGI in the germline V gene. The CDR3 has 14 amino acids. In nucleotides, the CDR3 is TGTGCCAGCAGTAGGACAGGTAGTTCCTACGAGCAGTACTTC. Protein sequence: CASSRTGSSYEQYF.

CDR3 nucleotides: TGTGCCAGCAGTGATGAGGCGTGGGAGGAGACCCAGTACTTC. This translates into CASSDEAWEETQYF. This chain links TRBV2 with TRBJ2-5; D might be TRBD2 (5 bases). V lost 3 bases and J lost 5, with 13 bases in between. Germline loops: CDR1 SNHLY, CDR2 FYNNEI. CDR3 length equals 14 residues.

The gene calls are TRBV29-1 and TRBJ2-5; 9 positions match TRBD1. The CDR3 runs 14 residues. Trimming took 8 bases from V and 1 from J; bases not matched to a gene: 8. Germline assignment: CDR1 SQVTM and CDR2 ANQGSEA. CDR3 sequence reads: CSCDLDRGQETQYF. DNA for the CDR3: TGCAGCTGTGACCTGGACAGGGGCCAAGAGACCCAGTACTTC.

The chain couples TRBV13 to TRBJ2-3; unclear D gene. Germline assignment: CDR1 PRHDT and CDR2 FYEKMQ (reference sequence). The CDR3 extends over 14 amino acids. The V and J ends lost 4 bases and 3 bases respectively, with 11 bases between them. The CDR3 region is CASSWNGDTDTQYF. The CDR3 region has the DNA TGTGCCAGCAGCTGGAACGGAGATACAGATACGCAGTATTTT. The full variable domain, with the rest looked up from reference TRBV13 and TRBJ2-3, is AAGVIQSPRHLIKEKRETATLKCYPIPRHDTVYWYQQGPGQDPQFLISFYEKMQSDKGSIPDRFSAQQFSDYHSELNMSSLELGDSALYFCASSWNGDTDTQYFGPGTRLTVL.

This chain uses TRBV4-1 with TRBJ2-7; D tentatively reads TRBD1 or TRBD2 (5 bases each). This CDR3 region has 16 residues. Trimming pared 1 base from V and 4 bases from J, leaving 17 bases between. Germline lookup yields CDR1 MGHRA and CDR2 YSYEKL. DNA of the CDR3: TGCGCCAGCAGCCAAGGGGACGGGGATGAGGAGTACGAGCAGTACTTC. Translated: CASSQGDGDEEYEQYF.

The V gene is TRBV20-1, the J gene TRBJ2-4, with D tentatively TRBD1 (5 bases). V was clipped by 6 bases and J by 4 bases, with 7 bases between them. Germline CDR1 reads DFQATT; CDR2 reads SNEGSKA (reference sequence). CDR3 length equals 11 residues. The CDR3 nucleotides read TGCAGTGCCAAGGGGAAAAACATTCAGTACTTC. Translating it yields CSAKGKNIQYF.

This clone was observed a handful of times. The chain employs TRBV28 and TRBJ2-3, with 9 bases matching TRBD1. Germline CDR1 and CDR2: MDHEN and SYDVKM. The CDR3 runs to 13 residues. With V trimmed by 11 bases and J by 3 bases, 6 bases remained unmatched. The CDR3 DNA sequence: TGTGCCGGGAGGGGACAGGGAACAGATACGCAGTATTTT. This codes for CAGRGQGTDTQYF. Variable domain in full (rest from reference TRBV28 and TRBJ2-3): DVKVTQSSRYLVKRTGEKVFLECVQDMDHENMFWYRQDPGLGLRLIYFSYDVKMKEKGDIPEGYSVSREKKERFSLILESASTNQTSMYLCAGRGQGTDTQYFGPGTRLTVL.

This clone occurred a few times. The chain carries TRBV29-1 and TRBJ2-7; 11 bases are shared with TRBD2. J gave up 4 bases and V 6 bases, and 8 bases lay outside the gene matches. Germline-derived CDR1 and CDR2 are SQVTM and ANQGSEA. The CDR3 has 14 residues. The CDR3 is CSVYFLAGGYEQYF. The CDR3 nucleotides read TGCAGCGTCTACTTCCTAGCGGGAGGTTACGAGCAGTACTTC.

The V gene is TRBV29-1, the J gene TRBJ1-3; D is possibly TRBD1 (5 bases). This CDR3 has 13 amino acids. Germline CDR1 is SQVTM and CDR2 is ANQGSEA. V lost 3 bases and J 5 bases, leaving 11 bases between the germline ends. This chain's CDR3 is CSVEAGNRNTIYF. Here the CDR3 DNA reads TGCAGCGTTGAGGCAGGGAATAGAAACACCATATATTTT. The full variable domain, its missing parts supplied by reference TRBV29-1 and TRBJ1-3, is SAVISQKPSRDICQRGTSLTIQCQVDSQVTMMFWYRQQPGQSLTLIATANQGSEATYESGFVIDKFPISRPNLTFSTLTVSNMSPEDSSIYLCSVEAGNRNTIYFGEGSWLTVV.

This clone was observed a few times. The rearrangement uses TRBV4-3 and TRBJ2-3, with D uncertain. The CDR3 is 14 amino acids. Germline CDR1 and CDR2: LGHNA and YSLEER. V lost 1 base and J lost 2, with 7 bases in between. The CDR3, as DNA: TGCGCCAGCAGCCAAGGCCTTATCACAGATACGCAGTATTTT. Translation: CASSQGLITDTQYF.

Only a few counts were recorded for this clone. The rearrangement joins TRBV29-1 to TRBJ2-4; 7 bases agree with TRBD1. V lost 6 bases to trimming and J lost 8 bases; unmatched junction nucleotides: 10. Germline CDR1 and CDR2: SQVTM and ANQGSEA. The CDR3 length is 13 residues. CDR3 amino acids: CSVWTGSRDIQYF. Here the CDR3 DNA reads TGCAGCGTGTGGACAGGTAGTAGGGACATTCAGTACTTC.

This chain joins TRBV5-6 and TRBJ1-1; TRBD1 is a possible D gene (6 bases). Per the germline V gene, CDR1 is SGHDT and CDR2 is YYEEEE. The V gene lost 2 bases and the J gene lost 5 bases, with 10 bases spanning the gap. The CDR3 runs to 13 residues. The CDR3 nucleotides read TGTGCCAGCAGCTTCGGGGGCGCGACTGAAGCTTTCTTT. Translation: CASSFGGATEAFF.

The sample holds a few counts of this clone. The chain couples TRBV19 to TRBJ2-1, with D perhaps TRBD1 (6 bases). The V gene lost 7 bases and the J gene lost 3 bases, with 13 bases spanning the gap. This CDR3 region has 14 residues. The germline CDR1 and CDR2 sequences are LNHDA and SQIVND (reference sequence). For the CDR3, the DNA is TGTGCCAGTACCGCGACAGGTTACTACAATGAGCAGTTCTTC. Amino acid sequence: CASTATGYYNEQFF.

CDR3 bases: TGCGCCAGCAGCCTCCCCGCGGATGAGCAGTTCTTC. It specifies CASSLPADEQFF. The rearrangement uses TRBV5-1 and TRBJ2-1; D is uncertain. V was shortened by 4 bases and J by 8 bases, with 10 bases between the two germline ends. The V gene's germline CDR1 is SGHRS and CDR2 YFSETQ. The CDR3 loop spans 12 amino acids.

Only a few counts were recorded for this clone. This sequence joins TRBV29-1 and TRBJ2-2; D is ambiguous. Trimming removed 0 bases from V and 0 bases from J, with 5 bases in between. Germline CDR1 SQVTM, CDR2 ANQGSEA. The length of the CDR3 is 14 residues. The CDR3 loop is CSVEEGANTGELFF. CDR3 bases: TGCAGCGTTGAAGAGGGCGCGAACACCGGGGAGCTGTTTTTT.

There are a few counts of this clone. This chain joins TRBV19 and TRBJ1-5, with D hard to call. Germline values: CDR1 LNHDA, CDR2 SQIVND (reference sequence). V lost 4 bases and J 0 bases, leaving 16 bases between the germline ends. CDR3 length: 17 amino acids. The CDR3 loop is CASSTRYEGYSNQPQHF. DNA for the CDR3: TGTGCCAGTAGTACCAGATACGAAGGCTATAGCAATCAGCCCCAGCATTTT.

This chain links TRBV6-1 with TRBJ2-1, with a possible D match to TRBD1 (6 bases). Trimming cost V 8 bases and J 7 bases, with 15 bases left between them. This CDR3 region has 13 residues. The V gene's germline CDR1 is MNHNS and CDR2 SASEGT. The CDR3 coding sequence is TGTGCCAGCTCTCTAGGGGGTTCGAATGAGCAGTTCTTC. This codes for CASSLGGSNEQFF.

The chain employs TRBV29-1 and TRBJ1-5; D is unclear. This CDR3 has 14 residues. Trimming left V 7 bases short and J 3 bases short, with 16 bases between. Germline V gene data show CDR1 as SQVTM and CDR2 as ANQGSEA. In DNA, the CDR3 is TGCAGCGGGGCGGGAGGAACATCCAATCAGCCCCAGCATTTT. This encodes CSGAGGTSNQPQHF.

The CDR3 sequence is CASSIPETGSSNQPQHF. CDR3 coding DNA: TGTGCCAGTAGTATTCCTGAGACAGGGTCGAGCAATCAGCCCCAGCATTTT. The gene calls are TRBV19 and TRBJ1-5, with TRBD1 identical over 7 bases. The ends lost 3 bases at V and 1 base at J; junction bases unmatched: 9. CDR3 length equals 17 residues. CDR1 and CDR2 from the germline V gene are LNHDA and SQIVND (reference sequence).

The rearrangement joins TRBV27 to TRBJ2-7; D gene unclear. The CDR3 consists of 14 residues. Per germline, CDR1 MNHEY and CDR2 SMNVEV (reference sequence). The V end was cut by 5 bases, the J end by 5 bases, with 16 bases between. For the CDR3, the DNA is TGTGCCAGCAGTCCTTCCGGCGGATCCCACGAGCAGTACTTC. Translated, it gives CASSPSGGSHEQYF.

This clone has only a few counts. CDR3 DNA sequence: TGTGCCAGCAGCTCTGGTGGTAATTACGAGCAGTACTTC. As protein: CASSSGGNYEQYF. The V gene is TRBV7-9, the J gene TRBJ2-7; D unresolved. Germline V gene lookup returns CDR1 SEHNR and CDR2 FQNEAQ (reference sequence). Between the trimmed V and J ends, which lost 4 bases and 4 bases, there was a span of 11 bases. The CDR3 loop spans 13 amino acids.

This clone was counted between two and nine times. CDR3 amino acids: CSVAGTSGSNEQYF. Written as DNA, the CDR3 is TGCAGCGTGGCCGGGACTAGCGGGAGCAACGAGCAGTACTTC. The J gene is TRBJ2-5, the V gene TRBV29-1; 14 bases are a match to TRBD2. The DNA end lines up better with TRBJ2-7; the J call may be wrong. Germline V CDR1 and CDR2: SQVTM, ANQGSEA. CDR3 size: 14 residues.